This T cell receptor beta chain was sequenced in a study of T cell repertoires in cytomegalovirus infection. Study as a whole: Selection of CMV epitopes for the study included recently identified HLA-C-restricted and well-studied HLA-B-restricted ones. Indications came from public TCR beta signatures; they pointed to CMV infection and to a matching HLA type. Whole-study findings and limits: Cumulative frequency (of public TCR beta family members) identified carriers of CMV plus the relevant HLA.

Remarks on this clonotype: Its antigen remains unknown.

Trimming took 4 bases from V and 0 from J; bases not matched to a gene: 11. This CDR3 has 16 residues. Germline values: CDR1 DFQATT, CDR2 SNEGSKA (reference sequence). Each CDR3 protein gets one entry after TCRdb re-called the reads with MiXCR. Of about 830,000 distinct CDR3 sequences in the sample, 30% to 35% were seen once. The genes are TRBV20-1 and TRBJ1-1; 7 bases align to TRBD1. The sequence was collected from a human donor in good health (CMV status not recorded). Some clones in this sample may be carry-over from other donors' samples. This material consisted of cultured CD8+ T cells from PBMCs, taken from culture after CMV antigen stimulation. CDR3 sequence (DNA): TGCAGTGCTACCGTGATATACAGGGGTTTGAACACTGAAGCTTTCTTT. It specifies CSATVIYRGLNTEAFF.